The rows below give T cell receptor beta chains drawn from one sample of a study of shared clonotypes between healthy human individuals. Sequencing used immunoSEQ multiplex PCR; TCRdb keeps in-frame clones, though not all of them. In the table there are millions of clones, approximately 95% of which are singletons. The specimen sequenced was naive CD8+ T cells sorted from blood. The source of these receptors is a man between 18 and 29 years old in good health. Both conserved end residues are part of each CDR3. A D gene is named only where the DNA matches it firmly. Expanded clones get a size class; other rows say once, few or many, or leave the size out.

once - TRBJ1-1 TRBV5-1 16 CASSFNHEGMNTEAFF TGCGCCAGCAGCTTTAACCACGAGGGGATGAACACTGAAGCTTTCTTT
- - TRBJ2-2 TRBV7-6 19 CASSLEGPFWEGGTGELFF TGTGCCAGCAGCTTAGAGGGTCCCTTCTGGGAAGGTGGTACCGGGGAGCTGTTTTTT
- - TRBJ2-7 TRBV10-2 11 CASSDGVEQYF TGCGCCAGCAGTGATGGAGTCGAGCAGTACTTC
- - TRBJ1-4 TRBV2 11 CASRTGEKLFF TGTGCCAGCAGGACCGGTGAAAAACTGTTTTTT
- - TRBJ2-5 TRBV29-1 12 CSVVGGSETQYF TGCAGCGTTGTGGGGGGTTCAGAGACCCAGTACTTC
few - TRBJ1-1 TRBV5-4 12 CASSLSLGEAFF TGTGCCAGCAGCTTATCCCTGGGTGAAGCTTTCTTT
- TRBD2 TRBJ2-7 TRBV13 15 CASSASTSGSNEQYF TGTGCCAGCAGCGCCTCGACTAGCGGGAGCAACGAGCAGTACTTC
- TRBD1 TRBJ1-4 TRBV2 14 CASTPTGAGEKLFF TGTGCCAGCACCCCGACAGGGGCCGGGGAAAAACTGTTTTTT
- TRBD1 TRBJ2-7 TRBV5-1 13 CASSTGQGYEQYF TGCGCCAGCAGCACAGGACAGGGCTACGAGCAGTACTTC
- - TRBJ2-7 TRBV13 11 CASSSGASADF TGTGCCAGCAGCTCGGGAGCGAGTGCGGACTTC